These T cell receptor beta chains were read from a single sample in a study of blood T cells in healthy people across ages. TCRdb ran MiXCR on the 5' RACE reads and lists one entry per CDR3 protein. The data contain hundreds of thousands of distinct CDR3 sequences, roughly half of them singletons. Sequencing was performed on blood. The receptors stem from a woman of 80 years or more in good health. CDR3s include the opening cysteine and the closing phenylalanine or tryptophan. D genes are given only for firm matches. Some rows mark clone size as missing; the rest say once, few, many or name a class of expanded clone.

>-|TRBV20-1|-|TRBJ2-7
TGCAGTGCTATTCGAGACCGCGAGCAGTACTTC
CSAIRDREQYF
>-|TRBV20-1|many|TRBJ2-3
TGCAGTGCTAGAGATCAGGGGGGCATAGATACGCAGTATTTT
CSARDQGGIDTQYF
>TRBD2|TRBV20-1|-|TRBJ2-1
TGCAGTGCTTTACGCGGGGGGGCTCACAATGAGCAGTTCTTC
CSALRGGAHNEQFF
>-|TRBV9|-|TRBJ2-7
TGTGCCAACGGGGTACCTTACGAGCAGTACTTC
CANGVPYEQYF
>-|TRBV20-1|-|TRBJ2-1
TGCAGTGCTAGAGACGGGTATTACAATGAGCAGTTCTTC
CSARDGYYNEQFF
>-|TRBV5-1|-|TRBJ2-6
TGCGCCAGCAGCTTTACAGGAGCTGGGGCCAACGTCCTGACTTTC
CASSFTGAGANVLTF
>-|TRBV3-1|-|TRBJ2-7
TGTGCCAGCAGCCAAGAGGGGGTTAGTAGGTCCTACGAGCAGTACTTC
CASSQEGVSRSYEQYF
>-|TRBV11-3|-|TRBJ2-2
TGTGCCAGCAGCTTAGGGCTTACGCCTGGGGAGCTGTTTTTT
CASSLGLTPGELFF
>TRBD1|TRBV18|few|TRBJ1-3
TGTGCCAGCTCACCTGGCCGGACAGGACGCTCCTCTGGAAACACCATATATTTT
CASSPGRTGRSSGNTIYF
>-|TRBV4-2|-|TRBJ1-2
TGTGCCAGCAGCCAAGATAGGACATCGGCTAACTATGGCTACACCTTC
CASSQDRTSANYGYTF
>-|TRBV5-1|-|TRBJ1-2
TGCGCCAGCAGCGGGGACCCGATCTATGGCTACACCTTC
CASSGDPIYGYTF
>-|TRBV29-1|-|TRBJ2-1
TGCAGCGCAATAACCGGGCTAGATGAGCAGTTCTTC
CSAITGLDEQFF
>TRBD2|TRBV20-1|-|TRBJ2-5
TGCAGTGCTAGTCCCCCCAGCGGGGACTACAATGAGCAGTACTTC
CSASPPSGDYNEQYF
>-|TRBV10-3|-|TRBJ2-5
TGTGCCATCAGTGGGGGGACTCTTAAAGAGACCCAGTACTTC
CAISGGTLKETQYF
>TRBD2|TRBV12-3/TRBV12-4|many|TRBJ2-1
TGTGCCAGCAGCCGGAGCGGGATTTACAATGAGCAGTTCTTC
CASSRSGIYNEQFF
>-|TRBV7-9|-|TRBJ2-1
TGTGCCAGCAGCTTAAAAGAAGGGGGCATAGCGGATGAGCAGTTCTTC
CASSLKEGGIADEQFF
>TRBD1|TRBV10-3|-|TRBJ2-1
TGTGCCATCAGTGTCGGGGACAGGGGTAGCGGGGAAAACAATGAGCAGTTCTTC
CAISVGDRGSGENNEQFF
>-|TRBV7-2|-|TRBJ2-3
TGTGCCAGCAGCTTAGCCCTACAGGGAGATACGCAGTATTTT
CASSLALQGDTQYF
>-|TRBV12-3/TRBV12-4|many|TRBJ2-4
TGTGCCAGCAGTACCCCGCTCGGACAGATGGTCATTCAGTACTTC
CASSTPLGQMVIQYF
>-|TRBV12-3/TRBV12-4|few|TRBJ1-3
TGTGCCAGCAGCCGTCCTTTCCTCTCTGGAAACACCATATATTTT
CASSRPFLSGNTIYF
>-|TRBV5-1|few|TRBJ1-1
TGCGCCAGCAGCTTAGCAGGGGAGGCGAGCACTGAAGCTTTCTTT
CASSLAGEASTEAFF
>-|TRBV2|-|TRBJ1-5
TGTGCCAGCAGCGAAAATACAGGGACAAATCAGCCCCAGCATTTT
CASSENTGTNQPQHF
>-|TRBV15|-|TRBJ2-5
TGTGCCACCAGCAGAGTCACCCCGACGGGCCAAGAGACCCAGTACTTC
CATSRVTPTGQETQYF
>-|TRBV11-1|-|TRBJ2-1
TGTGCCAGCAGCTTGGACAGCGGCAATGAGCAGTTCTTC
CASSLDSGNEQFF
>TRBD2|TRBV6-5|-|TRBJ2-1
TGTGCCAGCAGTTACTCGGGACTAGCGGGAGGATTGCTCTACAATGAGCAGTTCTTC
CASSYSGLAGGLLYNEQFF
>-|TRBV25-1|-|TRBJ2-5
TGTGCCAGCGGATTGCATGGGAGCCAAGAGACCCAGTACTTC
CASGLHGSQETQYF
>-|TRBV9|many|TRBJ2-1
TGTGCCAGCAGCGTAGCAGCCGGCAATGAGCAGTTCTTC
CASSVAAGNEQFF
>TRBD1|TRBV5-1|-|TRBJ1-6
TGCGCCAGCAGCTGGGACAGCCAAAATTCACCCCCCCACTTT
CASSWDSQNSPPHF
>-|TRBV24-1|-|TRBJ1-5
TGTGCCACCTCCTACAGAAACACCAATCAGCCCCAGCATTTT
CATSYRNTNQPQHF
>-|TRBV6-6|many|TRBJ2-3
TGTGCCAGCTCGCCCGCACACACAGATACGCAGTATTTT
CASSPAHTDTQYF
>-|TRBV20-1|-|TRBJ2-7
TGCAGTGCTAGAGATCTGGGGGCCTCAGACGAGCAGTACTTC
CSARDLGASDEQYF
>-|TRBV6-6|-|TRBJ1-2
TGTGCCAGCAGTTACTCTGAGCAGGGGTCCGATGGCTACACCTTC
CASSYSEQGSDGYTF
>TRBD2|TRBV7-2|once|TRBJ2-5
TGTGCCAGCAGCACCGGGGGGGAAAAGACCCAGTACTTC
CASSTGGEKTQYF
>TRBD2|TRBV5-4|-|TRBJ2-1
TGTGCCAGCAGCTTCCCCGAGAGGACTAGCGGGATAAGCTCCTACAATGAGCAGTTCTTC
CASSFPERTSGISSYNEQFF
>-|TRBV24-1|-|TRBJ2-5
TGTGCCACCAGTGACTCCCGACAGGAACCTCAAGAGACCCAGTACTTC
CATSDSRQEPQETQYF
>TRBD2|TRBV29-1|-|TRBJ2-3
TGCAGCGCTAATAGCGGGGGAATCACAGATACGCAGTATTTT
CSANSGGITDTQYF
>TRBD2|TRBV20-1|-|TRBJ2-1
TGCAGTGCCCCGGGACTAGCGGGCCGGGGCGTACTCAATGAGCAGTTCTTC
CSAPGLAGRGVLNEQFF
>TRBD2|TRBV5-1|many|TRBJ2-1
TGCGCCAGCAGTACTATGCTAGCGGGAGGGCAGGATGAGCAGTTCTTC
CASSTMLAGGQDEQFF
>-|TRBV6-4|-|TRBJ2-3
TGTGCCAGCAGCCCGGACCGAAGCATTTCGGATACGCAGTATTTT
CASSPDRSISDTQYF
>-|TRBV6-2/TRBV6-3|once|TRBJ1-1
TGTGCCAGCAGTTACGCGGGCGAGATCTTACAGGCTTTCTTT
CASSYAGEILQAFF
>TRBD2|TRBV7-2|-|TRBJ2-7
TGTGCCAGCAGCTTAGGACCCCGGGGGGTCGAGCAGTACTTC
CASSLGPRGVEQYF
>-|TRBV4-1|-|TRBJ2-3
TGCGCCAGCAGCTTGCGGCTCCCTCAAGTCACAGATACGCAGTATTTT
CASSLRLPQVTDTQYF
>TRBD2|TRBV7-2|-|TRBJ2-3
TGTGCCAGCAGCCGGGAGCGGGGGGGCCTAGATACGCAGTATTTT
CASSRERGGLDTQYF
>-|TRBV7-2|-|TRBJ2-5
TGTGCCAGCAGCTTAGGGACACCCACCCAAGAGACCCAGTACTTC
CASSLGTPTQETQYF
>TRBD2|TRBV7-6|-|TRBJ2-3
TGTGCCAGCAGCGCACTAGCGGGAGGATCCACAGATACGCAGTATTTT
CASSALAGGSTDTQYF
>-|TRBV5-1|-|TRBJ2-2
TGCGCCAGCAGCGTGGCTTACACCGGGGAGCTGTTTTTT
CASSVAYTGELFF
>TRBD2|TRBV7-3|-|TRBJ2-3
TGTGCCAGCAGCTTAGGGGGCGGGAGGAGATATACGCAGTATTTT
CASSLGGGRRYTQYF
>-|TRBV3-1|many|TRBJ1-5
TGTGCCAGCAGCCAAGAGGGGGCCTTGGGACAGCCCCAGCATTTT
CASSQEGALGQPQHF
>-|TRBV2|many|TRBJ2-7
TGTGCCAGCAGTGAAACGATGACAGGCCGCTCCTACGAGCAGTACTTC
CASSETMTGRSYEQYF
>TRBD1|TRBV6-5|-|TRBJ2-5
TGTGCCAGCAGTTACCCCGGGACAGGGGGCCGGGGGACCCAGTACTTC
CASSYPGTGGRGTQYF
>-|TRBV29-1|-|TRBJ2-7
TGCAGCGTTGATGGGGCCAGCACCTACGAGCAGTACTTC
CSVDGASTYEQYF
>-|TRBV9|once|TRBJ2-1
TGTGCCGGCAGCGTGGGCCGGGACCCCCAGTTCTTC
CAGSVGRDPQFF
>-|TRBV5-1|-|TRBJ2-7
TGCGCCAGCAGCTCAGGACAGTACTACGAGCAGTACTTC
CASSSGQYYEQYF
>-|TRBV20-1|-|TRBJ2-1
TGCAGTGTCCGGAACCGAAGCTCCTACAATGAGCAGTTCTTC
CSVRNRSSYNEQFF